Here is one T cell receptor (beta chain) with its context. Each CDR3 protein gets one entry after TCRdb re-called the multiplex PCR reads with MiXCR. The data hold approximately 230,000 distinct CDR3 sequences, with about 34% observed a single time. The lymph nodes were axillary draining lymph nodes from breast cancer patients. The data were taken from a study of breast tumors, draining lymph nodes, adjacent tissues. The V segment lost 5 bases and the J segment 2 bases; nucleotides outside the gene matches: 3. The CDR3 has 15 residues. The germline V gene encodes CDR1 SNHLY and CDR2 FYNNEI. The sequenced sample consisted of axillary lymph node tissue. This receptor was identified in a female donor with breast cancer. Some clones in this sample may be carry-over from other donors' samples. The rearrangement joins TRBV2 to TRBJ1-5; 10 nucleotides line up with TRBD1. The CDR3 spells CASSFGQGGNQPQHF. In DNA form, the CDR3 reads TGTGCCAGCAGTTTTGGACAGGGGGGCAATCAGCCCCAGCATTTT.